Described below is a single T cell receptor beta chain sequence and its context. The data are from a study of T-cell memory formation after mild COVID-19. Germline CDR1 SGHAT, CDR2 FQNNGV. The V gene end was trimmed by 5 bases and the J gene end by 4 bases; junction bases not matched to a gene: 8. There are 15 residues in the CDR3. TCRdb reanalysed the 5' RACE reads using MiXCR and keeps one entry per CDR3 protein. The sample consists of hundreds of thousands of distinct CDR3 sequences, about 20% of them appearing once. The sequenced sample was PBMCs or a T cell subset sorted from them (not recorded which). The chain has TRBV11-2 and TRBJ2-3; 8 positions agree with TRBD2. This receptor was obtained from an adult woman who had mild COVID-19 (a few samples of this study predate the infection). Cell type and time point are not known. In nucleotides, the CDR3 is TGTGCCAGCAGCCTCGTGGGAGCGGGAGCAGATACGCAGTATTTT. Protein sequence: CASSLVGAGADTQYF.